This entry lists 21 T cell receptor beta chains sequenced from one sample in a study of cytotoxic CD8 clonotypes in ibrutinib-treated CLL. Only in-frame clones appear in the TCRdb table, and some are missing; sequencing was by immunoSEQ multiplex PCR. The sample carries approximately 130,000 clones, less than 90% recorded once. Sequences were derived from PBMCs, sampled after 24 months of ibrutinib treatment. These receptors were collected from a human donor with chronic lymphocytic leukemia.

This chain joins TRBV29-1 and TRBJ2-1; the match to TRBD2 covers 7 bases. The ends lost 5 bases at V and 6 bases at J; junction bases unmatched: 4. Germline CDR1 is SQVTM and CDR2 is ANQGSEA. CDR3 length equals 12 residues. The CDR3 region has the DNA TGCAGCGTTAGCGGGGCTTCCAATGAGCAGTTCTTC. This gives the protein CSVSGASNEQFF.

This chain uses TRBV6-5 with TRBJ2-1, with TRBD2 as a possible D gene (6 bases). The CDR3 contains 15 residues. The V gene lost 7 bases and the J gene lost 3 bases, with 16 bases spanning the gap. In germline, CDR1 is MNHEY, CDR2 SVGAGI. In DNA, the CDR3 is TGTGCCAGCACTCGAACGGGCGGGGTCTACAATGAGCAGTTCTTC. As protein: CASTRTGGVYNEQFF.

The V and J genes are TRBV7-2 and TRBJ2-3; 9 bases are shared with TRBD2. The V gene's germline CDR1 is SGHTA and CDR2 FQGNSA. CDR3 size: 18 residues. The trim removed 5 bases at V and 6 bases at J, leaving 18 bases unmatched. CDR3 in DNA: TGTGCCAGCAGCCATAGGGGGGCTAGCGGGGTTTACGTGGATACGCAGTATTTT. Translation gives CASSHRGASGVYVDTQYF.

This sequence joins TRBV9 and TRBJ1-1, with D maybe TRBD1 (5 bases). Germline assignment: CDR1 SGDLS and CDR2 YYNGEE. The CDR3 runs to 13 residues. V lost 0 bases, J lost 5 bases, and 8 bases lay in between. This chain's CDR3 is CASSVVEGTEAFF. The DNA of the CDR3 is TGTGCCAGCAGCGTAGTGGAGGGGACTGAAGCTTTCTTT.

CDR3 DNA sequence: TGTGCCATCAGCGCAGAGGGGGGAAGGGCTAACTATGGCTACACCTTC. This encodes CAISAEGGRANYGYTF. The chain recombines TRBV10-3 with TRBJ1-2, with TRBD1 as a possible D gene (6 bases). The germline V and J ends were trimmed by 6 bases and 0 bases, with 17 bases remaining between them. The CDR3 has 16 amino acids. The germline gives CDR1 ENHRY, CDR2 SYGVKD.

This rearrangement joins TRBV2 to TRBJ2-7; D perhaps matches TRBD2 (5 bases). Trimming left V 6 bases short and J 0 bases short, with 15 bases between. The germline CDR1 and CDR2 sequences are SNHLY and FYNNEI. The CDR3 covers 15 residues. The CDR3 spells CASSLGLVSSYEQYF. The CDR3 DNA follows: TGTGCCAGCAGCCTTGGACTGGTTAGCTCCTACGAGCAGTACTTC.

This chain links TRBV28 with TRBJ1-2; TRBD1 is a possible D gene (5 bases). CDR3 length: 14 amino acids. From germline, CDR1 is MDHEN and CDR2 SYDVKM. Trimming took off 1 base at V and 5 bases at J, with 11 bases between the two ends. CDR3 nucleotides: TGTGCCAGCAGTTTATTGTCCGGGGGGTATGGCTACACCTTC. This encodes CASSLLSGGYGYTF.

This chain links TRBV5-1 with TRBJ2-2, with 10 nucleotides matching TRBD1. V lost 4 bases, J lost 4 bases, and 7 bases stayed unmatched. Germline V lookup: CDR1 SGHRS, CDR2 YFSETQ. This CDR3 is 16 amino acids long. The CDR3 coding sequence is TGCGCCAGCAGCCCCAGACAGGGGGCGCCCACCGGGGAGCTGTTTTTT. This codes for CASSPRQGAPTGELFF.

This chain connects TRBV7-9 to TRBJ1-1; D gene ambiguous. Germline-derived CDR1 and CDR2 are SEHNR and FQNEAQ (reference sequence). Trimming took 3 bases from V and 5 from J, leaving 10 bases between them. The CDR3 consists of 13 residues. The chain's CDR3 is CASSFGRATEAFF. CDR3 bases: TGTGCCAGCAGCTTCGGTAGAGCTACTGAAGCTTTCTTT.

This clone was seen only once. The rearrangement uses TRBV5-1 and TRBJ2-2; 12 bases are a match to TRBD1. CDR3 length: 17 residues. Germline CDR1 reads SGHRS; CDR2 reads YFSETQ. V lost 3 bases to trimming and J lost 0 bases; unmatched junction nucleotides: 3. The CDR3 reads CASSSGTGGANTGELFF. The DNA for the CDR3 is TGCGCCAGCAGCTCCGGGACAGGGGGCGCGAACACCGGGGAGCTGTTTTTT.

This clone was observed a handful of times. The chain uses TRBV7-3 and TRBJ1-1, with 7 nucleotides matching TRBD1. The CDR3 runs to 14 residues. The V and J ends lost 4 bases and 6 bases, in that order; junction bases with no gene match: 8. Germline values: CDR1 SGHTA, CDR2 FQGTGA. CDR3 DNA: TGTGCCAGCAGCTCAACAGGGGATGGGGCTGAAGCTTTCTTT. This gives the protein CASSSTGDGAEAFF.

This clone was observed a single time. The chain recombines TRBV27 with TRBJ1-6; 8 positions agree with TRBD1. The V gene's germline CDR1 is MNHEY and CDR2 SMNVEV (reference sequence). This CDR3 has 18 residues. With 2 bases clipped from V and 1 base from J, the junction kept 7 bases outside the gene matches. CDR3 bases: TGTGCCAGCAGTTTAGGCTACAGGGGGGGGTCCTATAATTCACCCCTCCACTTT. Translating gives CASSLGYRGGSYNSPLHF.

The V and J genes are TRBV10-3 and TRBJ2-2; 11 nucleotides align to TRBD2. The V and J ends lost 6 bases and 6 bases, in that order; junction bases with no gene match: 6. CDR3 length: 15 residues. Per the germline V gene, CDR1 is ENHRY and CDR2 is SYGVKD. CDR3 sequence (DNA): TGTGCCATCAGATCGGGACTAGCGGTCGCCGGGGAGCTGTTTTTT. This codes for CAIRSGLAVAGELFF.

The J gene is TRBJ2-2, the V gene TRBV5-1, with a weak D call TRBD1 (6 bases). This CDR3 has 16 residues. Trimming left V 7 bases short and J 0 bases short, with 16 bases between. Looked up from germline, CDR1 is SGHRS and CDR2 is YFSETQ. CDR3 DNA: TGCGCCAGCGGATTGGGACACAACGCGAACACCGGGGAGCTGTTTTTT. Translated: CASGLGHNANTGELFF.

V is TRBV6-5 and J is TRBJ2-1; D is unresolved. Germline assignment: CDR1 MNHEY and CDR2 SVGAGI. Trimming stripped 9 bases from V and 2 bases from J, with 5 bases between. The CDR3 sequence is 11 residues long. In DNA, the CDR3 is TGTGCCAGTAGAACCTACAATGAGCAGTTCTTC. It specifies CASRTYNEQFF.

The chain carries TRBV5-6 and TRBJ2-7; D not certain. V lost 2 bases to trimming and J lost 5 bases, with 5 bases between them. Germline V lookup: CDR1 SGHDT, CDR2 YYEEEE. CDR3 length: 11 residues. As DNA, the CDR3 is TGTGCCAGCAGCTTAAACGACGAGCAGTACTTC. This sequence encodes CASSLNDEQYF.

The CDR3, as DNA: TGTGCCAGCATGGGGGCCACAGGGCATAATTCACCCCTCCACTTT. This gives the protein CASMGATGHNSPLHF. The chain has TRBV28 and TRBJ1-6; possible D gene TRBD1, 6 bases. CDR1 and CDR2 from the germline V gene are MDHEN and SYDVKM. This CDR3 spans 15 amino acids. Deletions cut 7 bases from V and 5 bases from J, with 15 bases between.

The genes are TRBV19 and TRBJ2-7; perhaps TRBD2 as D (7 bases). CDR1 LNHDA and CDR2 SQIVND come from the germline V gene (reference sequence). The CDR3 is 15 residues long. V was shortened by 9 bases and J by 3 bases, with 21 bases between the two germline ends. The CDR3 nucleotides are TGTGCCAGCGCCGCCGGGGGGCAGAGAAGCTACGAGCAGTACTTC. Its protein is CASAAGGQRSYEQYF.

The chain links TRBV15 to TRBJ1-2; D uncertain. Per the germline V gene, CDR1 is LNHNV and CDR2 is YYDKDF (reference sequence). Trimming took off 3 bases at V and 7 bases at J, with 9 bases between the two ends. The CDR3 has 12 amino acids. Here the CDR3 DNA reads TGTGCCACCAGCAGGGCAGTCGGTGGCTACACCTTC. It yields the protein CATSRAVGGYTF.

The chain recombines TRBV7-8 with TRBJ1-3; D unclear. The germline V gene encodes CDR1 SGHVS and CDR2 FQNEAQ. The CDR3 has 15 amino acids. The V end was cut by 4 bases, the J end by 0 bases, with 10 bases between. This CDR3 is CASSSFDTSGNTIYF. The CDR3, as DNA: TGTGCCAGCAGCTCTTTTGACACCTCTGGAAACACCATATATTTT.

V gene TRBV6-5 combines with J gene TRBJ1-1; no definite D call. Trimming pared 2 bases from V and 4 bases from J, leaving 11 bases between. The germline V gene has CDR1 MNHEY and CDR2 SVGAGI. The CDR3 covers 14 residues. CDR3 sequence reads: CASSYATLSTEAFF. In DNA, the CDR3 is TGTGCCAGCAGTTACGCCACCCTGAGCACTGAAGCTTTCTTT.